The present T cell receptor (beta chain) was sequenced within a study of blood T cells in healthy people across ages. The authors ran a second PCR of about 6 to 11 cycles using a sample-barcoded 5' primer and a J-beta primer mix. TCRdb called the 5' RACE reads again in MiXCR, with one record for every CDR3 protein. The data hold hundreds of thousands of distinct CDR3 sequences, with 32% observed a single time. There are many counts of this clonotype. What it binds is not known. This CDR3 region has 15 residues. J was trimmed by 4 bases and V by 3 bases; bases with no gene match: 6. Germline V gene lookup returns CDR1 MDHEN and CDR2 SYDVKM. Study-wide points: Greater diversity and more naive CD4+ cells were seen in long-lived donors than in aged donors. Naive and antigen-experienced cells could not be conclusively compared, given unsorted PBMCs.

The sequencing sample was made of blood. The chain is built from TRBV28 and TRBJ2-7; 10 nucleotides align to TRBD1. This TCR was recovered from a woman of 80 years or more in good health. In DNA, the CDR3 is TGTGCCAGCAGTTTGACAGGGGGCGGCCTTTACGAGCAGTACTTC. Protein: CASSLTGGGLYEQYF.